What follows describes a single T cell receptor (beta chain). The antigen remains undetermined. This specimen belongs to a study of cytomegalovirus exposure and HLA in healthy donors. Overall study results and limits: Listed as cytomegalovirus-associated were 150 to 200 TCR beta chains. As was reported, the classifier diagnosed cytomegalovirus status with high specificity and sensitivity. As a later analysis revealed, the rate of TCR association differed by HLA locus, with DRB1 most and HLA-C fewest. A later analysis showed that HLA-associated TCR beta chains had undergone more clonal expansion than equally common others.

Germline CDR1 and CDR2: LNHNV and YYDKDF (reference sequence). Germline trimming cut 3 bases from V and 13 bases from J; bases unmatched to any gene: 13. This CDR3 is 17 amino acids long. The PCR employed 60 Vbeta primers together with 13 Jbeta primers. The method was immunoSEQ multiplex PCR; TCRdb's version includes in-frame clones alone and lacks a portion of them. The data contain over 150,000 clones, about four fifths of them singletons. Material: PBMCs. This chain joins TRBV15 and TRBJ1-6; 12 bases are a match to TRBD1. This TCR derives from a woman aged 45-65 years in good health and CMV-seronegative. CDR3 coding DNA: TGTGCCACCAGCAGGGACCCCATCGGGACAGGGGGCTCCCCCCTCCACTTT. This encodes CATSRDPIGTGGSPLHF. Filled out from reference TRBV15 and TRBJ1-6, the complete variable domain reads DAMVIQNPRYQVTQFGKPVTLSCSQTLNHNVMYWYQQKSSQAPKLLFHYYDKDFNNEADTPDNFQSRRPNTSFCFLDIRSPGLGDTAMYLCATSRDPIGTGGSPLHFGNGTRLTVT.